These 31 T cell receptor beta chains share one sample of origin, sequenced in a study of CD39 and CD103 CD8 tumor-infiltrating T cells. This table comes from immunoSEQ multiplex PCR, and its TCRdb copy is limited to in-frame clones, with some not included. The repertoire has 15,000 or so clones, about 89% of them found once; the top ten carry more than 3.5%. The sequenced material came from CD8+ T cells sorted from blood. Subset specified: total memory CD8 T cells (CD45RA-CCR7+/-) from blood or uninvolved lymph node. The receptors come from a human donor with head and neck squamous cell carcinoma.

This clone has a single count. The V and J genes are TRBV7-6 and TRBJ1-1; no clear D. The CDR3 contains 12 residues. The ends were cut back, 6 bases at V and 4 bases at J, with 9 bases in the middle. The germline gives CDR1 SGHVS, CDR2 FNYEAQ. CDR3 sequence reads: CASSSLGTEAFF. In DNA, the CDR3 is TGTGCCAGCAGTTCGCTCGGCACTGAAGCTTTCTTT.

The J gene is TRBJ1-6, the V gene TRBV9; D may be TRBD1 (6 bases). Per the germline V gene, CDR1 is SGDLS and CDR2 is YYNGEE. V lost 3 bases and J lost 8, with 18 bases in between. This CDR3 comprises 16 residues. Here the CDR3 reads CASSAWDTGSYSPLHF. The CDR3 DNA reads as TGTGCCAGCAGCGCGTGGGACACTGGGTCTTATTCACCCCTCCACTTT.

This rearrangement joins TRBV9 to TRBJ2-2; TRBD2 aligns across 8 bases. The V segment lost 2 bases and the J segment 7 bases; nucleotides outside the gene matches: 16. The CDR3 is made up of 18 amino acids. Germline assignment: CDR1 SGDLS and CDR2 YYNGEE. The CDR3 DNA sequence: TGTGCCAGCAGCGTCCACCCGCTCGGGGGGGATTATAACGGGGAGCTGTTTTTT. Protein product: CASSVHPLGGDYNGELFF.

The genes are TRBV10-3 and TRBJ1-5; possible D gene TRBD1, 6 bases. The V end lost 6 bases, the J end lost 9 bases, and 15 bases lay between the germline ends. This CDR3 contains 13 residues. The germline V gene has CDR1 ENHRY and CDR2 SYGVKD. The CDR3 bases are TGTGCCATCAGCGATTCACAGGGTCTGCCCCAGCATTTT. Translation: CAISDSQGLPQHF.

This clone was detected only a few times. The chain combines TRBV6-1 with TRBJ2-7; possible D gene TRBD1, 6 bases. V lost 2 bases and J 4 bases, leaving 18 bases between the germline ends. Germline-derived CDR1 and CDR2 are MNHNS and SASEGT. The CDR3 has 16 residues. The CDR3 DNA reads TGTGCCAGCAGTGAACCTAGGGCAGGGGACCGTTACGAGCAGTACTTC. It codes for CASSEPRAGDRYEQYF.

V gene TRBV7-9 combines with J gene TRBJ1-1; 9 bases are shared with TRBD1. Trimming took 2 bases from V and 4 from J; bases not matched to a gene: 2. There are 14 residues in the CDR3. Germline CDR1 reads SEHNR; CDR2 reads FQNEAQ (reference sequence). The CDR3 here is CASSLLTGGTEAFF. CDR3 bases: TGTGCCAGCAGCTTACTGACAGGGGGCACTGAAGCTTTCTTT.

CDR3: CASSYGVPGYNEQFF. The DNA for the CDR3 is TGTGCCAGCAGTTACGGGGTCCCGGGCTACAATGAGCAGTTCTTC. The rearrangement uses TRBV6-5 and TRBJ2-1; D gene uncertain. Trimming left V 2 bases short and J 3 bases short, with 11 bases between. The CDR3 extends over 15 amino acids. Per the germline V gene, CDR1 is MNHEY and CDR2 is SVGAGI.

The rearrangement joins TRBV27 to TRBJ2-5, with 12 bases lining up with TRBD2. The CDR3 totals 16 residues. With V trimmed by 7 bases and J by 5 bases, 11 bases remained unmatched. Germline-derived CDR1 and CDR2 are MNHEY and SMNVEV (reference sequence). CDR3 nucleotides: TGTGCCAGCACCCGACTAGCGGGGGTCACGGGGGAGACCCAGTACTTC. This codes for CASTRLAGVTGETQYF.

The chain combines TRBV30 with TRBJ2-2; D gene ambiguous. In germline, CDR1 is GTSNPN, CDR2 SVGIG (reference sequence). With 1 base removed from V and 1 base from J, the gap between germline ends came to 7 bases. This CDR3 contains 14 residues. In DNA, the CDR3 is TGTGCCTGGAGTGCGGCACTGAACACCGGGGAGCTGTTTTTT. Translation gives CAWSAALNTGELFF.

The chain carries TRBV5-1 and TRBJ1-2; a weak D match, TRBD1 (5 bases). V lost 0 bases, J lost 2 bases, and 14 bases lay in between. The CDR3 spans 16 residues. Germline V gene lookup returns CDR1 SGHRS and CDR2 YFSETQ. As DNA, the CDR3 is TGCGCCAGCAGCTTGGATGTGGGGGTGGCCAACTATGGCTACACCTTC. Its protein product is CASSLDVGVANYGYTF.

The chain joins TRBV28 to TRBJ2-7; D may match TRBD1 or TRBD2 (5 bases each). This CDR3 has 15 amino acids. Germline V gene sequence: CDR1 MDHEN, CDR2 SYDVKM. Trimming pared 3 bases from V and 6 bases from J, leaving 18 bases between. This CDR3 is CASSFVRGSVAEQYF. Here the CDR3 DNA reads TGTGCCAGCAGTTTTGTGAGGGGATCTGTAGCCGAGCAGTACTTC.

In DNA form, the CDR3 reads TGCAGCGTCCCGGATGCTGGGGACGGGGGTTATGGCTACACCTTC. Its protein product is CSVPDAGDGGYGYTF. The gene calls are TRBV29-1 and TRBJ1-2; TRBD1 might be the D (5 bases). This CDR3 is built from 15 residues. Germline-derived CDR1 and CDR2 are SQVTM and ANQGSEA. Deletions cut 6 bases from V and 5 bases from J, with 22 bases between.

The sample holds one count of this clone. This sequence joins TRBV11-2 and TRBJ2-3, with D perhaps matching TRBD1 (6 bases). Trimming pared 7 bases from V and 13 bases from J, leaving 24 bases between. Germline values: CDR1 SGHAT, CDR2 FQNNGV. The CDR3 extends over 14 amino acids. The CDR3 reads CASTPSQEQGLEYF. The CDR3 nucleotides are TGTGCCAGCACCCCCTCCCAGGAGCAGGGGTTGGAGTATTTT.

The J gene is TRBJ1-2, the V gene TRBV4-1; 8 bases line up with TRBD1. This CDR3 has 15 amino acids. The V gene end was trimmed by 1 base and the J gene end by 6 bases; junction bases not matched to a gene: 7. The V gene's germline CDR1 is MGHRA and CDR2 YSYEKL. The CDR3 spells CASSQVQGAGDGYTF. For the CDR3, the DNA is TGCGCCAGCAGCCAAGTTCAGGGGGCGGGCGATGGCTACACCTTC.

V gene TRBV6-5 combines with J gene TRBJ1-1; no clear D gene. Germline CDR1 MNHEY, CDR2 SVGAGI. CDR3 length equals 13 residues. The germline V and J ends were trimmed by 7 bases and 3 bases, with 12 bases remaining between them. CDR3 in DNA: TGTGCCAGCACCACCACGACTTACACTGAAGCTTTCTTT. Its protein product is CASTTTTYTEAFF.

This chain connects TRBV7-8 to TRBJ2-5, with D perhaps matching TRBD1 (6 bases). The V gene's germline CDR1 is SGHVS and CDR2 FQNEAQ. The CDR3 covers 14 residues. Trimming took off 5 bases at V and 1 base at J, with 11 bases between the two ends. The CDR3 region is CASSPQGGQETQYF. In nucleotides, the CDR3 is TGTGCCAGCAGCCCACAAGGGGGCCAAGAGACCCAGTACTTC.

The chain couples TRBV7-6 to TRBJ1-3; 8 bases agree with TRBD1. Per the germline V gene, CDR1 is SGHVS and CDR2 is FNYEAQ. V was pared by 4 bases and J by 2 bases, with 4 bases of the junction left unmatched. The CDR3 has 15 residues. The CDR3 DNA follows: TGTGCCAGCAGCTCACCGGACAGGGCTGGAAACACCATATATTTT. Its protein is CASSSPDRAGNTIYF.

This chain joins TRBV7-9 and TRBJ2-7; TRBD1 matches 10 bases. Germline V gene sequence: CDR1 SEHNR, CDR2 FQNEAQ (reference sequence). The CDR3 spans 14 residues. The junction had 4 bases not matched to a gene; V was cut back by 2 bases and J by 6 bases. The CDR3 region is CASSLTGTGVEQYF. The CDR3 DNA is TGTGCCAGCAGCTTAACCGGGACAGGGGTCGAGCAGTACTTC.

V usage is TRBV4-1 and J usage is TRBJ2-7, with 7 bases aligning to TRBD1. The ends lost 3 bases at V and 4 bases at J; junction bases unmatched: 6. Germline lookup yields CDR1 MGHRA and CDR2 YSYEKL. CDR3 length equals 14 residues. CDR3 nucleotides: TGCGCCAGCAGCCAGCCTTACAGGGGTTACGAGCAGTACTTC. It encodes CASSQPYRGYEQYF.

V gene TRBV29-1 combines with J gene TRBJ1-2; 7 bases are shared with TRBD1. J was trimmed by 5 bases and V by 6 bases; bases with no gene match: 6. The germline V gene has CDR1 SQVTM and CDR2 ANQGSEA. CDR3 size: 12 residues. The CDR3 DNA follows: TGCAGCGTAGAGACAGGGCTTTATGGCTACACCTTC. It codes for CSVETGLYGYTF. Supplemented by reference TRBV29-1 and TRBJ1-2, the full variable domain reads SAVISQKPSRDICQRGTSLTIQCQVDSQVTMMFWYRQQPGQSLTLIATANQGSEATYESGFVIDKFPISRPNLTFSTLTVSNMSPEDSSIYLCSVETGLYGYTFGSGTRLTVV.

Here the CDR3 DNA reads TGTGCCAGCAGCCAAAAAGCTGGAGGGTTCGTCGACAATGAGCAGTTCTTC. Encoded protein: CASSQKAGGFVDNEQFF. The genes are TRBV4-2 and TRBJ2-1; D is perhaps TRBD2 (6 bases). Looked up from germline, CDR1 is LGHNA and CDR2 is YNFKEQ. The CDR3 is made up of 17 amino acids. V lost 2 bases and J 5 bases, leaving 19 bases between the germline ends.

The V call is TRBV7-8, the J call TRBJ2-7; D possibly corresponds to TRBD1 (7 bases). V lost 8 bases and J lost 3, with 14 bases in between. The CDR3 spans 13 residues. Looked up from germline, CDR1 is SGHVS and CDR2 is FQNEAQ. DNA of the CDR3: TGTGCCAGCGGCGGGGACAGCCTCTACGAGCAGTACTTC. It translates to CASGGDSLYEQYF.

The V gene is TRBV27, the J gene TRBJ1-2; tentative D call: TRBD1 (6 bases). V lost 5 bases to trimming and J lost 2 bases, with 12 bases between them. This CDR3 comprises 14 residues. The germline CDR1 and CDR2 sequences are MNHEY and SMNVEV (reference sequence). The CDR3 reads CASSPGTNNYGYTF. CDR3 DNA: TGTGCCAGCAGTCCCGGGACAAACAACTATGGCTACACCTTC.

The CDR3: CSAGGTQPNYGYTF. The CDR3 region has the DNA TGCAGCGCCGGGGGCACACAACCTAACTATGGCTACACCTTC. The chain recombines TRBV29-1 with TRBJ1-2; D possibly corresponds to TRBD1 (6 bases). This CDR3 region has 14 residues. The ends were cut back, 7 bases at V and 0 bases at J, with 15 bases in the middle. Germline-derived CDR1 and CDR2 are SQVTM and ANQGSEA.

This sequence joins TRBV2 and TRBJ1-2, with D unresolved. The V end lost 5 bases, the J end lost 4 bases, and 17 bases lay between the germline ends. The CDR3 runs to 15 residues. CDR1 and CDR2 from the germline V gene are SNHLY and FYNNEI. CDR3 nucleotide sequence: TGTGCCAGCAGTCCCCCTTCGGGGTTTTTCTATGGCTACACCTTC. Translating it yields CASSPPSGFFYGYTF.

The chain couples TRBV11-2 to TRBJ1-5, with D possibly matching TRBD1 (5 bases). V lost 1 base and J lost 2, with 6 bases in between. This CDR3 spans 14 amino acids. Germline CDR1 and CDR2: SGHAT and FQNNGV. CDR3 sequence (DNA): TGTGCCAGCAGCTTAGGGGGGGGCAATCAGCCCCAGCATTTT. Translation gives CASSLGGGNQPQHF.

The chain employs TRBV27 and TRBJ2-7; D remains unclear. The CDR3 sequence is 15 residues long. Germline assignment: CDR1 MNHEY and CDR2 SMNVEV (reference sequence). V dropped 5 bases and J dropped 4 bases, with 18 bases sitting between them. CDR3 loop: CASSIGSLGRYEQYF. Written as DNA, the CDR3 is TGTGCCAGCAGTATAGGGTCGCTTGGGCGGTACGAGCAGTACTTC.

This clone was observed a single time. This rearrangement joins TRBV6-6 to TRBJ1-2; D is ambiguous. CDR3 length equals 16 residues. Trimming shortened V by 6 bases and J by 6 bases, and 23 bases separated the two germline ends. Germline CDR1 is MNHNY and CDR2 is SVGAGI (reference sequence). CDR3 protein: CASSTSPAPYHDGYTF. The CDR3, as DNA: TGTGCCAGCAGCACGAGTCCCGCGCCCTATCACGATGGCTACACCTTC.

The CDR3 nucleotides are TGTGCCAGCAGTTACTCGGGCAGGACTGAAGCTTTCTTT. Protein product: CASSYSGRTEAFF. This chain links TRBV6-5 with TRBJ1-1; D remains unclear. This CDR3 contains 13 residues. Germline V lookup: CDR1 MNHEY, CDR2 SVGAGI. Trimming pared 0 bases from V and 5 bases from J, leaving 7 bases between.

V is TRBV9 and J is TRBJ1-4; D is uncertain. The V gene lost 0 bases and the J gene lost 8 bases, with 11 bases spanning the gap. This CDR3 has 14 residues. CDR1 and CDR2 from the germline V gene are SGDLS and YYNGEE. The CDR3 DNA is TGTGCCAGCAGCGTAGGGGGAATAGAGGAAAAACTGTTTTTT. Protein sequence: CASSVGGIEEKLFF.

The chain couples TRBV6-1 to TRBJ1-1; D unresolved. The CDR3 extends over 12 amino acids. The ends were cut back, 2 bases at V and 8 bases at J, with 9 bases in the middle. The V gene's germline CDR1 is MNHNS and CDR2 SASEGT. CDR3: CASSEIGLEAFF. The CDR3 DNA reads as TGTGCCAGCAGTGAAATAGGACTCGAAGCTTTCTTT.